These 19 T cell receptor beta chains were all obtained from the same sample, sequenced in a study of OX40 agonist ivuxolimab in advanced cancers. Generated by immunoSEQ multiplex PCR, the TCRdb table keeps only in-frame clones and is missing some. The data show fewer than 25,000 clones, approximately 70% seen once. The source material was CD4+ or CD8+ T cells sorted from blood, sampled in a trial of the OX40 agonist ivuxolimab. The source is an adult with an advanced solid tumor such as melanoma, head and neck, liver or kidney cancer.

J is TRBJ1-2 and V is TRBV6-6; no definite D call. The CDR3 runs 15 residues. Germline V gives CDR1 MNHNY, CDR2 SVGAGI (reference sequence). The ends were cut back, 7 bases at V and 0 bases at J, with 15 bases in the middle. The CDR3 protein is CASTLDGVANYGYTF. The CDR3 region has the DNA TGTGCCAGCACCCTCGATGGGGTAGCTAACTATGGCTACACCTTC.

The CDR3 here is CAPSLQGQGYVVGETQYF. DNA of the CDR3: TGTGCCCCAAGCCTCCAAGGACAGGGTTACGTTGTGGGGGAGACCCAGTACTTC. V is TRBV19 and J is TRBJ2-5; 8 bases line up with TRBD1. The length of the CDR3 is 18 residues. Trimming cost V 11 bases and J 5 bases; bases outside gene matches: 25. Germline V lookup: CDR1 LNHDA, CDR2 SQIVND (reference sequence).

This clone was observed a handful of times. V gene TRBV30 combines with J gene TRBJ2-3, with TRBD2 matching over 8 bases. The CDR3 is made up of 14 amino acids. The V gene end was trimmed by 3 bases and the J gene end by 4 bases; junction bases not matched to a gene: 6. CDR1 GTSNPN and CDR2 SVGIG come from the germline V gene (reference sequence). CDR3 loop: CAWRDGGAPDTQYF. Written as DNA, the CDR3 is TGTGCCTGGAGAGACGGGGGGGCCCCAGATACGCAGTATTTT.

The chain has TRBV27 and TRBJ1-6; TRBD1 agrees at 7 bases. CDR1 is MNHEY, CDR2 SMNVEV, per germline (reference sequence). V trimming: 7 bases; J trimming: 0 bases; junction bases outside the gene matches: 12. This CDR3 has 18 residues. CDR3 loop: CASTSTTGLSSYNSPLHF. CDR3 DNA sequence: TGTGCCAGCACCTCCACGACAGGGCTGAGCTCCTATAATTCACCCCTCCACTTT.

The CDR3 region has the DNA TGTGCCAGCAGCCTCGGACCGTCCTACGAGCAGTACTTC. This encodes CASSLGPSYEQYF. The chain joins TRBV6-1 to TRBJ2-7; D gene ambiguous. Trimming took off 6 bases at V and 1 base at J, with 10 bases between the two ends. The CDR3 spans 13 residues. Germline V lookup: CDR1 MNHNS, CDR2 SASEGT.

This rearrangement joins TRBV7-3 to TRBJ2-2; D is ambiguous. The CDR3 spans 12 residues. Trimming cost V 2 bases and J 7 bases, with 5 bases left between them. Looked up from germline, CDR1 is SGHTA and CDR2 is FQGTGA. CDR3: CASSLAGGELFF. CDR3 in DNA: TGTGCCAGCAGCTTAGCAGGCGGGGAGCTGTTTTTT.

The rearrangement uses TRBV30 and TRBJ2-2; D possibly corresponds to TRBD1 (5 bases). This CDR3 comprises 15 residues. Germline lookup yields CDR1 GTSNPN and CDR2 SVGIG (reference sequence). V was trimmed by 5 bases and J by 3 bases, leaving 16 bases between them. This CDR3 reads CAWDPAAGHTGELFF. In nucleotides, the CDR3 is TGTGCCTGGGACCCGGCGGCAGGGCACACCGGGGAGCTGTTTTTT.

In its sample, this clone was seen a few times. The CDR3: CASRAGGWDQPQHF. As DNA, the CDR3 is TGCGCCAGCAGGGCCGGGGGCTGGGATCAGCCCCAGCATTTT. The chain couples TRBV10-2 to TRBJ1-5; D possibly corresponds to TRBD1 (6 bases). Trimming shortened V by 6 bases and J by 5 bases, and 14 bases separated the two germline ends. The CDR3 loop spans 14 amino acids. Germline CDR1 reads WSHSY; CDR2 reads SAAADI.

The rearrangement uses TRBV5-1 and TRBJ1-2; 7 nucleotides line up with TRBD1. V shed 1 base, J shed 6 bases, and the junction held 3 bases outside the gene matches. Germline CDR1 SGHRS, CDR2 YFSETQ. This CDR3 has 13 residues. CDR3 sequence: CASSLPTGDGYTF. The DNA of the CDR3 is TGCGCCAGCAGCTTGCCCACAGGGGATGGCTACACCTTC.

The chain uses TRBV4-1 and TRBJ1-3; the D is unclear. The germline V and J ends were trimmed by 4 bases and 2 bases, with 15 bases remaining between them. The germline CDR1 and CDR2 sequences are MGHRA and YSYEKL. CDR3 length: 16 amino acids. The CDR3 nucleotides read TGCGCCAGCAGCCCCCTGATTCCTCGTCCTGGAAACACCATATATTTT. Translated, it gives CASSPLIPRPGNTIYF.

CDR3 loop: CASSEYGLAGTTDTQYF. Written as DNA, the CDR3 is TGTGCCAGCAGTGAATACGGACTAGCGGGGACCACAGATACGCAGTATTTT. V usage is TRBV6-1 and J usage is TRBJ2-3, with TRBD2 identical over 12 bases. Germline assignment: CDR1 MNHNS and CDR2 SASEGT. J lost 2 bases, V lost 2 bases, and 5 bases had no gene match. There are 17 residues in the CDR3.

The genes are TRBV7-6 and TRBJ1-6; D ambiguous. In germline, CDR1 is SGHVS, CDR2 FNYEAQ. This CDR3 contains 16 residues. V lost 1 base and J lost 5, with 12 bases in between. This CDR3 reads CASSLVRATHNSPLHF. In nucleotides, the CDR3 is TGTGCCAGCAGCTTAGTCCGGGCTACACATAATTCACCCCTCCACTTT.

The chain has TRBV30 and TRBJ1-3, with D unclear. This CDR3 comprises 12 residues. V was clipped by 4 bases and J by 2 bases, with 6 bases between them. Germline-derived CDR1 and CDR2 are GTSNPN and SVGIG (reference sequence). The CDR3, as DNA: TGTGCCTGGAAAAAGGCTGGAAACACCATATATTTT. It is translated as CAWKKAGNTIYF.

This sequence joins TRBV28 and TRBJ2-3; D unclear. Germline values: CDR1 MDHEN, CDR2 SYDVKM. The CDR3 consists of 13 residues. V lost 3 bases to trimming and J lost 2 bases, with 6 bases between them. The CDR3 nucleotides are TGTGCCAGCAGTTTGGGCTACACAGATACGCAGTATTTT. Amino acid sequence: CASSLGYTDTQYF.

Relative to its sample, this clone is medium-sized. The V and J genes are TRBV27 and TRBJ2-7, with D possibly being TRBD1 (6 bases). Germline V lookup: CDR1 MNHEY, CDR2 SMNVEV (reference sequence). V dropped 6 bases and J dropped 1 base, with 16 bases sitting between them. The CDR3 consists of 15 residues. CDR3 loop: CASSPRGRNSYEQYF. CDR3 nucleotides: TGTGCCAGCAGCCCCAGGGGCCGTAATTCCTACGAGCAGTACTTC.

The rearrangement joins TRBV27 to TRBJ1-1; D unclear. CDR3 length: 13 residues. Germline V gene sequence: CDR1 MNHEY, CDR2 SMNVEV (reference sequence). V lost 4 bases to trimming and J lost 0 bases, with 6 bases between them. DNA of the CDR3: TGTGCCAGCAGTTACGCAGTGAACACTGAAGCTTTCTTT. It codes for CASSYAVNTEAFF.

The chain recombines TRBV7-9 with TRBJ2-3; TRBD2 matches 9 bases. Germline CDR1 and CDR2: SEHNR and FQNEAQ (reference sequence). Trimming took 4 bases from V and 0 from J; bases not matched to a gene: 5. This CDR3 has 16 residues. The CDR3 loop reads CASSSPTSGSTDTQYF. The CDR3 nucleotides read TGTGCCAGCAGCTCCCCGACTAGCGGAAGCACAGATACGCAGTATTTT.

The genes are TRBV5-6 and TRBJ2-2; no definite D call. The CDR3 spans 12 residues. Between the trimmed V and J ends, which lost 0 bases and 7 bases, there was a span of 4 bases. Per germline, CDR1 SGHDT and CDR2 YYEEEE. CDR3 loop: CASSLDGGELFF. CDR3 bases: TGTGCCAGCAGCTTGGACGGCGGGGAGCTGTTTTTT.

This clone was observed once. The V and J genes are TRBV4-2 and TRBJ1-2; no clear D. There are 14 residues in the CDR3. CDR1 and CDR2 (germline): LGHNA, YNFKEQ. V was cut by 5 bases and J by 4 bases, with 14 bases left in between. The CDR3 coding sequence is TGTGCCAGCAGCTTGTGGGCTTGGGGCTATGGCTACACCTTC. Its protein product is CASSLWAWGYGYTF.